The 24 T cell receptor beta chains listed next were all sequenced from one sample in a study of T cells in Graves' hyperthyroidism and ophthalmopathy. Amplified TCR beta CDR3 regions derived from RNA transcripts. With the HTBI primer set, the TCR CDR3 went through a first round of RT-PCR. TCRdb independently ran MiXCR on the multiplex PCR reads; one entry per CDR3 protein. The sample lists approximately 430,000 distinct CDR3 sequences; over 12% were seen once. Sequenced: blood. The receptor set was obtained from a man younger than 35 with Graves' ophthalmopathy.

This clonotype has a count of ten or more. CDR3 protein: CASSKRGGSYNEQFF. CDR3 nucleotides: TGTGCCAGCAGCAAGCGGGGGGGTTCCTACAATGAGCAGTTCTTC. The rearrangement uses TRBV11-3 and TRBJ2-1; TRBD2 matches 10 bases. Germline-derived CDR1 and CDR2 are SGHNT and YENEEA. The CDR3 sequence is 15 residues long. Germline trimming cut 5 bases from V and 1 base from J; bases unmatched to any gene: 2.

CDR3 nucleotides: TGTGCCACCAGTGATTTGGCGGGGGTCGACAACACCGGGGAGCTGTTTTTT. Its protein is CATSDLAGVDNTGELFF. V gene TRBV24-1 combines with J gene TRBJ2-2; 7 nucleotides line up with TRBD2. The CDR3 is made up of 17 amino acids. Germline V gene lookup returns CDR1 KGHDR and CDR2 SFDVKD. The junction had 5 bases not matched to a gene; V was cut back by 0 bases and J by 2 bases.

Many counts were recorded for this clonotype. The chain is built from TRBV29-1 and TRBJ1-1; no clear D. Trimming shortened V by 4 bases and J by 0 bases, and 6 bases separated the two germline ends. The germline V gene has CDR1 SQVTM and CDR2 ANQGSEA. This CDR3 has 12 amino acids. In DNA form, the CDR3 reads TGCAGCGTTGCGGCGGTGAACACTGAAGCTTTCTTT. It specifies CSVAAVNTEAFF. Drawing the rest from reference TRBV29-1 and TRBJ1-1, the complete variable domain is SAVISQKPSRDICQRGTSLTIQCQVDSQVTMMFWYRQQPGQSLTLIATANQGSEATYESGFVIDKFPISRPNLTFSTLTVSNMSPEDSSIYLCSVAAVNTEAFFGQGTRLTVV.

The chain joins TRBV20-1 to TRBJ2-5, with D possibly TRBD1 on 6 matching bases. Per germline, CDR1 DFQATT and CDR2 SNEGSKA (reference sequence). The CDR3 totals 14 residues. The V end lost 0 bases, the J end lost 2 bases, and 10 bases lay between the germline ends. This CDR3 reads CSARDSQGQETQYF. The CDR3 DNA reads TGCAGTGCTAGAGACTCCCAGGGGCAAGAGACCCAGTACTTC.

This clonotype occurred many times. The V call is TRBV24-1, the J call TRBJ2-3, with unresolved D. The CDR3 consists of 15 residues. V was trimmed by 4 bases and J by 0 bases, leaving 10 bases between them. Germline V gene sequence: CDR1 KGHDR, CDR2 SFDVKD. In DNA, the CDR3 is TGTGCCACCAGTGACCCCCGGCTCAGCACAGATACGCAGTATTTT. This gives the protein CATSDPRLSTDTQYF.

This clonotype came up many times. This sequence joins TRBV5-1 and TRBJ2-1; no firm D call. Per germline, CDR1 SGHRS and CDR2 YFSETQ. The CDR3 extends over 14 amino acids. Trimming left V 1 base short and J 4 bases short, with 9 bases between. The CDR3 loop reads CASSLTRTYNEQFF. The CDR3, as DNA: TGCGCCAGCAGCTTGACCCGAACTTACAATGAGCAGTTCTTC. The full variable domain, with the rest looked up from reference TRBV5-1 and TRBJ2-1, is KAGVTQTPRYLIKTRGQQVTLSCSPISGHRSVSWYQQTPGQGLQFLFEYFSETQRNKGNFPGRFSGRQFSNSRSEMNVSTLELGDSALYLCASSLTRTYNEQFFGPGTRLTVL.

The sample holds many counts of this clonotype. The V gene is TRBV3-1, the J gene TRBJ2-1; 12 nucleotides align to TRBD1. After removal of 2 bases from V and 2 bases from J, the junction contained 7 bases not matched to a gene. This CDR3 has 18 amino acids. From germline, CDR1 is LGHDT and CDR2 YNNKEL (reference sequence). In nucleotides, the CDR3 is TGTGCCAGCAGCCAATTTCCCCGGGACAGGGGGCCCTACAATGAGCAGTTCTTC. Protein sequence: CASSQFPRDRGPYNEQFF.

The gene calls are TRBV4-2 and TRBJ2-3; a possible D gene is TRBD1 (6 bases). The germline gives CDR1 LGHNA, CDR2 YNFKEQ. Between the trimmed V and J ends, which lost 0 bases and 4 bases, there was a span of 17 bases. This CDR3 contains 17 residues. CDR3 nucleotides: TGTGCCAGCAGCCAAGAGACGGGGCGCGAGGGGGCAGATACGCAGTATTTT. Residues: CASSQETGREGADTQYF.

This clonotype was seen repeatedly, ten times or more. The chain is built from TRBV7-3 and TRBJ2-7; D is uncertain. CDR3 size: 14 residues. The ends were cut back, 1 base at V and 2 bases at J, with 9 bases in the middle. Germline V gives CDR1 SGHTA, CDR2 FQGTGA. The CDR3 nucleotides are TGTGCCAGCAGCTTAAGCTTCGGCACCTACGAGCAGTACTTC. It codes for CASSLSFGTYEQYF. Based on the CDR3 plus reference TRBV7-3 and TRBJ2-7, the full variable domain is GAGVSQTPSNKVTEKGKYVELRCDPISGHTALYWYRQSLGQGPEFLIYFQGTGAADDSGLPNDRFFAVRPEGSVSTLKIQRTERGDSAVYLCASSLSFGTYEQYFGPGTRLTVT.

This clonotype was seen ten or more times. The CDR3 region has the DNA TGTGCCAGCAGGCTTCCCTGGACTCGCGACTTCAGCTCCTACAATGAGCAGTTCTTC. Protein product: CASRLPWTRDFSSYNEQFF. The V and J genes are TRBV7-9 and TRBJ2-1; the D gene is possibly TRBD2 (5 bases). With 6 bases removed from V and 0 bases from J, the gap between germline ends came to 24 bases. Germline V gene data show CDR1 as SEHNR and CDR2 as FQNEAQ (reference sequence). This CDR3 has 19 amino acids.

In this sample, this clonotype turned up many times. The gene calls are TRBV6-2 or TRBV6-3 and TRBJ1-2; 7 positions match TRBD1. The CDR3 loop spans 13 amino acids. V dropped 5 bases and J dropped 4; count of bases not matched to a gene: 4. Germline-derived CDR1 and CDR2 are MNHEY and SVGEGT. The CDR3, as DNA: TGTGCCAGCAGTGACAGGGTCGGCTATGGCTACACCTTC. It translates to CASSDRVGYGYTF.

The rearrangement joins TRBV5-1 to TRBJ1-2; 7 bases line up with TRBD1. CDR3 length: 18 residues. CDR1 and CDR2 (germline): SGHRS, YFSETQ. The V and J ends lost 1 base and 2 bases, in that order; junction bases with no gene match: 14. CDR3 protein: CASSLPGQPVGENYGYTF. Written as DNA, the CDR3 is TGCGCCAGCAGCTTGCCGGGACAGCCAGTGGGGGAAAACTATGGCTACACCTTC.

Comments on this clonotype: At one of its ends the junction is not consistent with the germline gene, which may arise from a read error. The chain joins TRBV6-7 to TRBJ2-2; 11 bases are shared with TRBD1. TRBV6-7 carries the ORF label, with uncertain function. This CDR3 is 13 amino acids long. The CDR3 DNA follows: TGTGCCAGGGGACAGGGGGACACCGGGGGGCTGTTTTTT. Its protein is CARGQGDTGGLFF.

At least ten counts were recorded for this clonotype. The V call is TRBV5-4, the J call TRBJ1-1; weak D call: TRBD1 (5 bases). The germline V and J ends were trimmed by 0 bases and 2 bases, with 17 bases remaining between them. The CDR3 spans 17 residues. Germline V lookup: CDR1 SGHNT, CDR2 YYREEE (reference sequence). DNA of the CDR3: TGTGCCAGCAGCTTGGCTCGGGACGGTTTGGTTAACACTGAAGCTTTCTTT. Its translation is CASSLARDGLVNTEAFF.

The chain uses TRBV28 and TRBJ2-7; perhaps TRBD2 as D (5 bases). This CDR3 region has 13 residues. Trimming removed 5 bases from V and 4 bases from J, with 12 bases in between. Germline V gene lookup returns CDR1 MDHEN and CDR2 SYDVKM. Here the CDR3 reads CASSRAEGYEQYF. The DNA for the CDR3 is TGTGCCAGCAGTCGAGCAGAGGGATACGAGCAGTACTTC.

In its sample, this clonotype was seen many times. The V call is TRBV6-5, the J call TRBJ1-1, with D tentatively TRBD1 (5 bases). In germline, CDR1 is MNHEY, CDR2 SVGAGI. The CDR3 extends over 14 amino acids. Trimming took 2 bases from V and 1 from J, leaving 8 bases between them. CDR3 DNA sequence: TGTGCCAGCAGTTACAACAGGCGGAACACTGAAGCTTTCTTT. Its protein is CASSYNRRNTEAFF.

This clonotype has at least ten counts. The chain couples TRBV11-2 to TRBJ2-7; D ambiguous. The CDR3 runs to 12 residues. The ends were cut back, 4 bases at V and 9 bases at J, with 13 bases in the middle. Germline-derived CDR1 and CDR2 are SGHAT and FQNNGV. The CDR3 DNA is TGTGCCAGCAGCTCCCTGATTCCACCGCAGTACTTC. It codes for CASSSLIPPQYF.

This clonotype has ten or more counts. J is TRBJ1-1 and V is TRBV20-1, with 10 bases matching TRBD1. The CDR3 extends over 15 amino acids. The germline V gene has CDR1 DFQATT and CDR2 SNEGSKA (reference sequence). V lost 3 bases, J lost 4 bases, and 8 bases stayed unmatched. The CDR3 coding sequence is TGCAGTGCTAGGGTCTCGACAGGGGGCCTCACTGAAGCTTTCTTT. Translated: CSARVSTGGLTEAFF.

This clonotype was seen ten or more times. The chain has TRBV13 and TRBJ1-3; D possibly corresponds to TRBD1 (6 bases). Trimming shortened V by 5 bases and J by 0 bases, and 17 bases separated the two germline ends. The length of the CDR3 is 17 residues. The germline V gene encodes CDR1 PRHDT and CDR2 FYEKMQ (reference sequence). The CDR3 DNA reads TGTGCCAGCAGCCAACAGGGTGTCGCGAGCTCTGGAAACACCATATATTTT. Its translation: CASSQQGVASSGNTIYF.

J is TRBJ2-7 and V is TRBV5-1; D might be TRBD2 (5 bases). Germline assignment: CDR1 SGHRS and CDR2 YFSETQ. V lost 4 bases and J lost 6, with 14 bases in between. This CDR3 is built from 13 residues. The CDR3 protein is CASSRTLSSEQYF. For the CDR3, the DNA is TGCGCCAGCAGCCGGACTCTTAGCAGCGAGCAGTACTTC.

The chain is built from TRBV4-1 and TRBJ2-3, with D possibly matching TRBD1 (5 bases). Germline CDR1 MGHRA, CDR2 YSYEKL. Trimming took off 0 bases at V and 2 bases at J, with 12 bases between the two ends. The CDR3 is 16 amino acids. The CDR3 loop reads CASSQESAGLTDTQYF. CDR3 nucleotide sequence: TGCGCCAGCAGCCAAGAGTCTGCAGGGCTCACAGATACGCAGTATTTT.

This clonotype was found many times. CDR3 loop: CASSQGPGGDQPQHF. The CDR3 DNA is TGCGCCAGCAGCCAAGGGCCAGGGGGCGATCAGCCCCAGCATTTT. The V gene is TRBV4-1, the J gene TRBJ1-5; 8 bases align to TRBD1. Germline loops: CDR1 MGHRA, CDR2 YSYEKL. This CDR3 has 15 residues. V shed 1 base and J 5 bases; nucleotides not matched to a gene: 4.

This clonotype appeared once. The junction departs from germline at one end; a sequencing error may be responsible. The DNA of the CDR3 is TGTGCCAGCAGCCTCAGAACTAGCGGGAGGACCGCCGGGGAGCTGCTTTTT. It encodes CASSLRTSGRTAGELLF. J is TRBJ2-2 and V is TRBV7-3, with 12 bases that match TRBD2. The CDR3 loop spans 17 amino acids. From germline, CDR1 is SGHTA and CDR2 FQGTGA.

This clonotype was observed many times. The chain combines TRBV7-9 with TRBJ1-1; no clear D gene. From germline, CDR1 is SEHNR and CDR2 FQNEAQ (reference sequence). The CDR3 is made up of 12 amino acids. The V end lost 5 bases, the J end lost 3 bases, and 7 bases lay between the germline ends. This chain's CDR3 is CASSPHDTEAFF. Here the CDR3 DNA reads TGTGCCAGCAGCCCTCACGACACTGAAGCTTTCTTT.